Listed below are T cell receptor beta chains from one sample, sequenced in a study of shared clonotypes between healthy human individuals. Sequencing used immunoSEQ multiplex PCR; TCRdb keeps in-frame clones, though not all of them. The table shows about 980,000 clones, with over 60% occurring only once. Sequences were obtained from memory CD4+ T cells sorted from blood. The receptors originated from a man aged 18-30 years in good health. The CDR3 runs from the conserved cysteine through the conserved F or W. Fields, in order: V gene, clone size, D gene, J gene, CDR3 protein, CDR3 DNA. The D gene is left open where the match is weak. Clone size, where shown, is once, few, many, or a class for clones that have expanded.

>TRBV7-9|NA|TRBD1|TRBJ1-5
CASSSGQGNQPQHF
TGTGCCAGCAGCTCCGGACAGGGCAATCAGCCCCAGCATTTT
>TRBV6-1|NA|TRBD1|TRBJ1-4
CASSPRQGIREKLFF
TGTGCCAGCAGTCCCCGACAGGGGATAAGGGAAAAACTGTTTTTT
>TRBV15|NA|TRBD2|TRBJ2-7
CATSRDLALADLRLGEQYF
TGTGCCACCAGCAGAGATCTTGCACTAGCGGACTTACGACTGGGGGAGCAGTACTTC
>TRBV5-1|few|TRBD1|TRBJ2-5
CASSLSRTGNLQETQYF
TGCGCCAGCAGCCTGTCCCGGACAGGCAATCTCCAAGAGACCCAGTACTTC
>TRBV7-2|many|NA|TRBJ2-3
CASSGSKARATQYF
TGTGCCAGCAGCGGTTCCAAGGCGCGGGCTACGCAGTATTTT
>TRBV5-4|NA|TRBD2|TRBJ2-7
CASSAGTSGRASREQYF
TGTGCCAGCAGCGCCGGGACTAGCGGGAGGGCGAGTCGTGAGCAGTACTTC
>TRBV5-1|NA|NA|TRBJ2-7
CASSLLQGIGYEQYF
TGCGCCAGCAGCTTATTACAGGGTATAGGCTACGAGCAGTACTTC
>TRBV11-2|NA|TRBD2|TRBJ2-5
CASNPGIGGETQYF
TGTGCCAGCAATCCCGGCATCGGGGGGGAGACCCAGTACTTC
>TRBV5-6|NA|NA|TRBJ2-3
CASSPDSSGTDTQYF
TGTGCCAGCAGCCCGGACAGCTCGGGCACAGATACGCAGTATTTT
>TRBV5-6|NA|NA|TRBJ2-7
CASSLGTVTYEQYF
TGTGCCAGCAGCTTGGGGACAGTTACCTACGAGCAGTACTTC
>TRBV7-2|NA|TRBD1|TRBJ1-4
CASSLARTGAEKLFF
TGTGCCAGCAGCTTAGCGAGGACAGGCGCTGAAAAACTGTTTTTT
>TRBV5-6|once|NA|TRBJ2-7
CASISWGQTYEQYF
TGTGCCAGCATCTCCTGGGGACAAACCTACGAGCAGTACTTC
>TRBV5-1|once|TRBD1|TRBJ1-2
CASSANPPGQSNYGYTF
TGCGCCAGCAGCGCAAACCCCCCGGGACAGTCTAACTATGGCTACACCTTC
>TRBV28|NA|TRBD1|TRBJ1-4
CASGPAGGAEKLFF
TGTGCCAGCGGACCTGCAGGGGGCGCGGAAAAACTGTTTTTT
>TRBV18|NA|NA|TRBJ1-1
CASSTDTREAFF
TGTGCCAGCTCAACGGACACCCGTGAAGCTTTCTTT
>TRBV7-2|NA|NA|TRBJ2-2
CASSLFPGTGELFF
TGTGCCAGCAGCTTATTTCCAGGGACAGGGGAGCTGTTTTTT
>TRBV19|NA|NA|TRBJ2-7
CASSPRISSYEQYF
TGTGCCAGTAGTCCCCGCATCAGCTCCTACGAGCAGTACTTC
>TRBV9|few|NA|TRBJ2-2
CASSVVFNTGELFF
TGTGCCAGCAGCGTAGTTTTTAACACCGGGGAGCTGTTTTTT
>TRBV2|NA|NA|TRBJ2-1
CASRDRQLISLHEQFF
TGTGCCAGCAGGGATAGACAGCTTATCTCTCTCCATGAGCAGTTCTTC
>TRBV7-9|NA|NA|TRBJ2-3
CASSVRDTQYF
TGTGCCAGCAGCGTTCGAGATACGCAGTATTTT
>TRBV5-1|NA|NA|TRBJ1-3
CASSLAPGSGNTIYF
TGCGCCAGCAGCTTGGCCCCGGGCTCTGGAAACACCATATATTTT
>TRBV30|once|TRBD1|TRBJ1-6
CAWGQGQTNSPLHF
TGTGCCTGGGGACAGGGACAAACGAATTCACCCCTCCACTTT
>TRBV6-1|NA|TRBD1|TRBJ2-2
CASRRGTGETGELFF
TGTGCCAGCAGGAGGGGGACAGGAGAGACCGGGGAGCTGTTTTTT
>TRBV6-4|NA|NA|TRBJ2-7
CASSDGWAPLPYEQYF
TGTGCCAGCAGTGATGGTTGGGCCCCCCTCCCCTACGAGCAGTACTTC
>TRBV18|many|NA|TRBJ1-5
CASSPETDYQPQHF
TGTGCCAGCTCACCAGAGACAGATTATCAGCCCCAGCATTTT
>TRBV7-7|NA|TRBD1|TRBJ2-7
CASSRDRGYEQYF
TGTGCTAGCAGCCGCGACAGGGGCTACGAGCAGTACTTC
>TRBV15|few|NA|TRBJ1-5
CATSRDRGEQPQHF
TGTGCCACCAGCAGAGATCGGGGAGAACAGCCCCAGCATTTT
>TRBV28|NA|TRBD2|TRBJ2-1
CASSLLAGGNNEQFF
TGTGCCAGCAGTCTACTAGCGGGAGGTAACAATGAGCAGTTCTTC
>TRBV2|few|NA|TRBJ2-5
CASSEAITIQETQYF
TGTGCCAGCAGTGAAGCCATAACTATCCAAGAGACCCAGTACTTC
>TRBV6-1|NA|NA|TRBJ2-3
CASSEILGAAGLQYF
TGTGCCAGCAGTGAAATTTTGGGCGCGGCGGGTTTGCAGTATTTT
>TRBV6-6|few|TRBD1|TRBJ1-6
CASSTPTGVVDSPLHF
TGTGCCAGCAGTACCCCGACAGGGGTTGTGGATTCACCCCTCCACTTT
>TRBV5-6|NA|TRBD2|TRBJ2-1
CASSLYIALAGDNEQFF
TGTGCCAGCAGCTTGTATATTGCGCTAGCGGGTGACAATGAGCAGTTCTTC
>TRBV2|NA|NA|TRBJ2-7
CASSPQSSSYEQYF
TGTGCCAGCAGCCCACAATCGAGCTCCTACGAGCAGTACTTC
>TRBV19|NA|NA|TRBJ2-3
CASSPRAKSTDTQYF
TGTGCCAGTAGTCCCCGAGCCAAAAGCACAGATACGCAGTATTTT
>TRBV10-3|NA|TRBD2|TRBJ2-1
CAIRGLAGADNEQFF
TGTGCCATCAGGGGACTAGCGGGAGCCGACAATGAGCAGTTCTTC
>TRBV11-3|once|TRBD2|TRBJ2-2
CASSPGLAGGPGGELFF
TGTGCCAGCAGCCCGGGACTAGCGGGAGGGCCTGGCGGGGAGCTGTTTTTT
>TRBV5-6|NA|NA|TRBJ2-7
CASKMGRNSYEQYF
TGTGCCAGCAAAATGGGACGGAATTCCTACGAGCAGTACTTC
>TRBV2|NA|NA|TRBJ1-5
CASSDNRGQPQHF
TGTGCCAGCAGTGATAATAGAGGTCAGCCCCAGCATTTT
>TRBV5-1|NA|NA|TRBJ2-5
CASSLGAGETQYF
TGCGCCAGCAGCTTAGGCGCTGGGGAGACCCAGTACTTC
>TRBV28|NA|NA|TRBJ1-2
CASKFGGIFGYTF
TGTGCCAGCAAGTTCGGGGGGATCTTTGGCTACACCTTC
>TRBV6-6|NA|TRBD1|TRBJ2-7
CASRDRDHEQYF
TGTGCCAGTCGGGACAGGGACCACGAGCAGTACTTC
>TRBV30|NA|NA|TRBJ1-2
CAWEGTGASGGYTF
TGTGCCTGGGAGGGCACTGGGGCCAGTGGCGGCTACACCTTC